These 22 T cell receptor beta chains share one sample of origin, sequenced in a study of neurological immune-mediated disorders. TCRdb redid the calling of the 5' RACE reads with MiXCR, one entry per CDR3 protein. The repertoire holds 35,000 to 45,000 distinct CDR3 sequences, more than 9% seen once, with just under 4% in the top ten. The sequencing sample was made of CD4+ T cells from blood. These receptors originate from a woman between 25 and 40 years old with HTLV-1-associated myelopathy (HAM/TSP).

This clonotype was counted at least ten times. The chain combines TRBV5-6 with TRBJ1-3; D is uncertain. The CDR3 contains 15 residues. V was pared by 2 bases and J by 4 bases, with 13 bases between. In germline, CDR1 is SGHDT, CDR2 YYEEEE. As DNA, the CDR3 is TGTGCCAGCAGCTTTGGAGGGTTATGGGGAAACACCATATATTTT. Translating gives CASSFGGLWGNTIYF.

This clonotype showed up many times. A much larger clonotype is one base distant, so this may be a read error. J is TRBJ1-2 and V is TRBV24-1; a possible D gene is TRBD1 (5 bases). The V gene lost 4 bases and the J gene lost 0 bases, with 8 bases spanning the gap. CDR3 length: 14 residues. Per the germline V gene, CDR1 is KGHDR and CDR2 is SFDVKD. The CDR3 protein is CATSDPTANYGYTF. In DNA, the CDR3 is TGTGCCACCAGTGACCCGACAGCTAACTATGGCTACACCTTC.

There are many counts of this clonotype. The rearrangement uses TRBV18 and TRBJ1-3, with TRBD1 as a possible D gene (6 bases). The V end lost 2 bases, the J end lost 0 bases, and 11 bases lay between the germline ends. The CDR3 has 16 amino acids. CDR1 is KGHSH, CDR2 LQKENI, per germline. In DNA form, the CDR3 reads TGTGCCAGCTCACCAAATACAGGGATCTCTGGAAACACCATATATTTT. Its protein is CASSPNTGISGNTIYF.

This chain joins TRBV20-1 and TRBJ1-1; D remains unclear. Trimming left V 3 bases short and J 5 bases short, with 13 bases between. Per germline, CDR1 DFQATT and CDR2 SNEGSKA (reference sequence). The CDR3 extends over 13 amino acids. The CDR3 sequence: CSASRQSGTEAFF. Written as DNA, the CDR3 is TGCAGTGCTAGTCGCCAGTCGGGGACTGAAGCTTTCTTT.

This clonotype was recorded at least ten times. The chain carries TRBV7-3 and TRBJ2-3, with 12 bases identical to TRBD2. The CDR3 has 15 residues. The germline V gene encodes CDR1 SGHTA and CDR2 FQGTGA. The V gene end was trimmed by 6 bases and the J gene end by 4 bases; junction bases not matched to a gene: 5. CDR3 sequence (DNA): TGTGCCAGCAGTCCTAGCGGGGGGGCTGCAGATACGCAGTATTTT. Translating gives CASSPSGGAADTQYF.

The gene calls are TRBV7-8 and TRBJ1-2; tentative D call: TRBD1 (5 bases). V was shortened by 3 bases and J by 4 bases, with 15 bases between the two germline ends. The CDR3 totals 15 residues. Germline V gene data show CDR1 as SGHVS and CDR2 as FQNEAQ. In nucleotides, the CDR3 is TGTGCCAGCAGCTTGACAGAGGGCGCAGGCTATGGCTACACCTTC. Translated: CASSLTEGAGYGYTF. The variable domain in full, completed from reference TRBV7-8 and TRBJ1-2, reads GAGVSQSPRYKVAKRGQDVALRCDPISGHVSLFWYQQALGQGPEFLTYFQNEAQLDKSGLPSDRFFAERPEGSVSTLKIQRTQQEDSAVYLCASSLTEGAGYGYTFGSGTRLTVV.

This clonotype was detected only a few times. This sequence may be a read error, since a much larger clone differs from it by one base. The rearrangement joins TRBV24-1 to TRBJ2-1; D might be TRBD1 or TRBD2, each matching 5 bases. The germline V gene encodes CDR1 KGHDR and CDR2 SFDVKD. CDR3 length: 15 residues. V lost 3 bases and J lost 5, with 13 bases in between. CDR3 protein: CATSDPGAHNNEQFF. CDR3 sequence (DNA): TGTGCCACCAGTGATCCCGGGGCCCACAACAATGAGCAGTTCTTC.

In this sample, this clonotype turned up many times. This CDR3 is CASSWDQTGNTIYF. The CDR3 DNA reads as TGCGCCAGCAGCTGGGACCAAACTGGAAACACCATATATTTT. The chain uses TRBV5-1 and TRBJ1-3, with D possibly being TRBD1 (5 bases). Trimming removed 3 bases from V and 2 bases from J, with 9 bases in between. The CDR3 is 14 amino acids. In germline, CDR1 is SGHRS, CDR2 YFSETQ.

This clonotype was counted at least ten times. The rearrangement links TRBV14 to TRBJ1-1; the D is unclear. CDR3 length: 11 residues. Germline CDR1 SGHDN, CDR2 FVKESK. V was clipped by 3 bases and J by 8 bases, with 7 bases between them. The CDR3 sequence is CASSHIHEAFF. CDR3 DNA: TGTGCCAGCAGCCATATTCACGAAGCTTTCTTT.

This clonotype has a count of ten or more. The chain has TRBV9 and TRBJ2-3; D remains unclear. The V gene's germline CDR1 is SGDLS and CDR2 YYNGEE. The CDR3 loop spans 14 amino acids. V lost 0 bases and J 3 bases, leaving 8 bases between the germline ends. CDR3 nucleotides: TGTGCCAGCAGCGTAGGGCAGAAAACAGATACGCAGTATTTT. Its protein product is CASSVGQKTDTQYF.

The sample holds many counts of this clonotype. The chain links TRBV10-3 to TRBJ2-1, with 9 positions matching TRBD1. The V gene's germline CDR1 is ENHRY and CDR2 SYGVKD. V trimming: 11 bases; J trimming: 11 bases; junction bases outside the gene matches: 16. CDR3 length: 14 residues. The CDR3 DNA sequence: TGTGCCGTCCGGGACAGGGTGTATAGCCCCAAGCAGTTCTTC. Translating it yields CAVRDRVYSPKQFF.

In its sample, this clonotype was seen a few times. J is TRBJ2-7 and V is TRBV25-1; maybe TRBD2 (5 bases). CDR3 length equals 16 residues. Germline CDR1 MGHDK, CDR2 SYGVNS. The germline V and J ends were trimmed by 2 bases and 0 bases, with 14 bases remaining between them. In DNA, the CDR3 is TGTGCCAGCAGTGAACATGCTCGTGGGAGCTCCTACGAGCAGTACTTC. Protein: CASSEHARGSSYEQYF.

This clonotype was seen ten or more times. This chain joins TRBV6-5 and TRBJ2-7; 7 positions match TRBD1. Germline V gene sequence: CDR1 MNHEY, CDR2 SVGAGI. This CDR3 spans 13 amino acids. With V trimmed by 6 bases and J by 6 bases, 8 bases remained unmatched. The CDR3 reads CASSFYRGFEQYF. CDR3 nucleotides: TGTGCCAGCAGCTTTTACAGGGGTTTCGAGCAGTACTTC.

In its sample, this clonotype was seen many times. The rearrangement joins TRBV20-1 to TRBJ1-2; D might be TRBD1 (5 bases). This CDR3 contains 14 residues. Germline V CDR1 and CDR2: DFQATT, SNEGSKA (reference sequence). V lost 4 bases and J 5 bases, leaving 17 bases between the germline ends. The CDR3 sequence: CSATLGGDGYGYTF. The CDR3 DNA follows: TGCAGTGCTACCTTAGGAGGGGATGGGTATGGCTACACCTTC.

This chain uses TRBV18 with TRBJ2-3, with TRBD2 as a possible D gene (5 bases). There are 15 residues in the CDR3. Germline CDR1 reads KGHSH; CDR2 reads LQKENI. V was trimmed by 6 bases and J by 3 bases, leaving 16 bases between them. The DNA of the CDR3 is TGTGCCAGCTCGCCAACCGCGGGTTGGACAGATACGCAGTATTTT. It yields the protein CASSPTAGWTDTQYF.

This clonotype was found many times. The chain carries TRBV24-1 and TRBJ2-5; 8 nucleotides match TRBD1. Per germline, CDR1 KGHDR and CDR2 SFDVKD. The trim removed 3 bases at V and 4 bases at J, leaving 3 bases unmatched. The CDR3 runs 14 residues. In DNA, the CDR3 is TGTGCCACCAGTGATCCAGGGGGCGCAGAGACCCAGTACTTC. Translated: CATSDPGGAETQYF.

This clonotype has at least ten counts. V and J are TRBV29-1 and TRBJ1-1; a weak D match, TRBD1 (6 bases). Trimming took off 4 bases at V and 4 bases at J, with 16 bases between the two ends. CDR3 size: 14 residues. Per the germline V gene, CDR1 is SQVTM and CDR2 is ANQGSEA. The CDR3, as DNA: TGCAGCGTTGGGGAACAGGGAGCCCCCACTGAAGCTTTCTTT. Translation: CSVGEQGAPTEAFF.

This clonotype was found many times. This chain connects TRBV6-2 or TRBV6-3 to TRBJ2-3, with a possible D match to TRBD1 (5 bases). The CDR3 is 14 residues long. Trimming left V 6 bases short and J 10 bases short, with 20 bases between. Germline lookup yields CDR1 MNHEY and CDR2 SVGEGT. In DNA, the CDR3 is TGTGCCAGCAGCCGAGCGACAGCTCCAGAGCCGCAGTATTTT. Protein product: CASSRATAPEPQYF.

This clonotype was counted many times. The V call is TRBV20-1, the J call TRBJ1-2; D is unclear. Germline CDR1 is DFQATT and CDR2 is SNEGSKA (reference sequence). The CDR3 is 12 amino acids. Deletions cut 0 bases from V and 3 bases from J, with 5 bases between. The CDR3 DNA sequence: TGCAGTGCTAGAGATGGGGACTATGGCTACACCTTC. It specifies CSARDGDYGYTF.

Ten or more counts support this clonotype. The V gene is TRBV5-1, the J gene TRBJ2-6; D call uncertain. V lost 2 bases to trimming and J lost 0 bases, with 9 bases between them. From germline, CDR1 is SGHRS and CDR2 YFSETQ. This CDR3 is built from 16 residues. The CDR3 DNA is TGCGCCAGCAGCTTTTTGGGCCTCTCTGGGGCCAACGTCCTGACTTTC. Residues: CASSFLGLSGANVLTF.

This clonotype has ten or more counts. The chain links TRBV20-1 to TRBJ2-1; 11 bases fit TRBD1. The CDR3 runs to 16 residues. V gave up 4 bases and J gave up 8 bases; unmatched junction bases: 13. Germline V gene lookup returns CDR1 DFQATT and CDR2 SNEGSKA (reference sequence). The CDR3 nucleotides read TGCAGTGCTACAGACGGTTGGGGGACAGGGGGTCATGAGCAGTTCTTC. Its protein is CSATDGWGTGGHEQFF.

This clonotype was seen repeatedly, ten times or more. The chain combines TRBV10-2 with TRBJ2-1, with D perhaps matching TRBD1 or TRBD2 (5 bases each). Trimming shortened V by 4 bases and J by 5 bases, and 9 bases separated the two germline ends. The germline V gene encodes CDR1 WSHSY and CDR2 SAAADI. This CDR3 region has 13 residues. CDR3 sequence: CASSVRGNNEQFF. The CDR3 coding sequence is TGCGCCAGCAGTGTACGGGGCAACAATGAGCAGTTCTTC.